One sample yielded the 30 T cell receptor beta chains listed below, sequenced in a study of radiation and T cells in renal cell carcinoma. Sample treatment: treatment-naive control, cytoreductive nephrectomy. TCRdb's copy holds only in-frame clones and misses some; the assay was immunoSEQ multiplex PCR. The repertoire consists of about 23,000 clones, with around half occurring once and the leading ten covering about a fifth. Sequencing used tumor tissue, obtained from a patient whose treatment was nephrectomy without radiotherapy. The receptors were gathered from a human donor with renal cell carcinoma.

The CDR3 DNA reads as TGTGCCAGCAGTGATGGGACAGGGGGAGCGGAGACCCAGTACTTC. Translation: CASSDGTGGAETQYF. The chain links TRBV6-4 to TRBJ2-5; TRBD1 aligns across 11 bases. The CDR3 sequence is 15 residues long. The trim removed 3 bases at V and 5 bases at J, leaving 5 bases unmatched. In germline, CDR1 is MRHNA, CDR2 SNTAGT.

This clone was recorded a few times. An end of the junction differs from the germline gene, which may be a read error. The chain carries TRBV7-6 and TRBJ1-3; D ambiguous. CDR1 and CDR2 from the germline V gene are SGHVS and FNYEAQ. This CDR3 is 10 amino acids long. The CDR3 coding sequence is TGTGCCAGCAGTGGAGACACCATATATTTT. Amino acids: CASSGDTIYF. Based on the CDR3 plus reference TRBV7-6 and TRBJ1-3, the full variable domain is GAGVSQSPRYKVTKRGQDVALRCDPISGHVSLYWYRQALGQGPEFLTYFNYEAQQDKSGLPNDRFSAERPEGSISTLTIQRTEQRDSAMYRCASSGDTIYFGEGSWLTVV.

The chain links TRBV18 to TRBJ2-2; possible D gene TRBD2, 6 bases. The length of the CDR3 is 17 residues. V was shortened by 3 bases and J by 5 bases, with 19 bases between the two germline ends. The V gene's germline CDR1 is KGHSH and CDR2 LQKENI. As DNA, the CDR3 is TGTGCCAGCTCACCCCGCACAGTGCACGCGGGGACCGGGGAGCTGTTTTTT. This encodes CASSPRTVHAGTGELFF.

This clone was seen at least ten times. The chain links TRBV27 to TRBJ1-6; D uncertain. Trimming removed 2 bases at V and 6 bases at J, with 2 bases between. The CDR3 loop spans 12 amino acids. Per the germline V gene, CDR1 is MNHEY and CDR2 is SMNVEV (reference sequence). CDR3 in amino acids: CASSLANSPLHF. The CDR3, as DNA: TGTGCCAGCAGTTTAGCTAATTCACCCCTCCACTTT.

This sequence joins TRBV7-2 and TRBJ1-4, with D maybe TRBD1 (6 bases). CDR3 length: 17 amino acids. V shed 3 bases and J shed 0 bases, with 14 bases lying between them. Germline V gene lookup returns CDR1 SGHTA and CDR2 FQGNSA. The DNA for the CDR3 is TGTGCCAGCAGCTTGGCAGGGGCAGCCACAACTAATGAAAAACTGTTTTTT. This sequence encodes CASSLAGAATTNEKLFF.

This clone was observed a few times. J is TRBJ1-2 and V is TRBV6-1; D not resolved. The V gene's germline CDR1 is MNHNS and CDR2 SASEGT. This CDR3 has 10 amino acids. The V end was cut by 6 bases, the J end by 4 bases, with 3 bases between. CDR3 sequence: CASSSYGYTF. The DNA of the CDR3 is TGTGCCAGCAGCAGCTATGGCTACACCTTC.

This chain links TRBV11-2 with TRBJ1-1, with D hard to call. This CDR3 is built from 12 residues. Trimming removed 5 bases from V and 4 bases from J, with 8 bases in between. Germline CDR1 reads SGHAT; CDR2 reads FQNNGV. The CDR3 protein is CASSLSRTEAFF. The CDR3 DNA sequence: TGTGCCAGCAGCCTCAGCCGCACTGAAGCTTTCTTT.

V is TRBV20-1 and J is TRBJ2-5; no firm D call. CDR1 and CDR2 from the germline V gene are DFQATT and SNEGSKA (reference sequence). With 0 bases removed from V and 4 bases from J, the gap between germline ends came to 3 bases. This CDR3 is 11 amino acids long. This CDR3 is CSAREVETQYF. CDR3 sequence (DNA): TGCAGTGCTAGAGAGGTAGAGACCCAGTACTTC.

This chain links TRBV7-3 with TRBJ2-5; D may be TRBD1 (5 bases). CDR3 length: 11 amino acids. The V gene lost 4 bases and the J gene lost 5 bases, with 5 bases spanning the gap. In germline, CDR1 is SGHTA, CDR2 FQGTGA. The CDR3 protein is CASSSGETQYF. The CDR3, as DNA: TGTGCCAGCAGCTCAGGGGAGACCCAGTACTTC.

This clone was counted only a few times. The V and J genes are TRBV10-3 and TRBJ1-5; no firm D call. This CDR3 is built from 13 residues. The germline V and J ends were trimmed by 7 bases and 7 bases, with 14 bases remaining between them. Looked up from germline, CDR1 is ENHRY and CDR2 is SYGVKD. CDR3 in amino acids: CAITREPLQPQHF. As DNA, the CDR3 is TGTGCCATCACCCGTGAACCGTTGCAGCCCCAGCATTTT.

This sequence joins TRBV7-2 and TRBJ1-4; D uncertain. The CDR3 consists of 15 residues. The germline V and J ends were trimmed by 6 bases and 0 bases, with 11 bases remaining between them. Germline loops: CDR1 SGHTA, CDR2 FQGNSA. The CDR3 DNA is TGTGCCAGCAGTCCCTTCGGTTCAACTAATGAAAAACTGTTTTTT. Translated, it gives CASSPFGSTNEKLFF. Supplemented by reference TRBV7-2 and TRBJ1-4, the full variable domain reads GAGVSQSPSNKVTEKGKDVELRCDPISGHTALYWYRQSLGQGLEFLIYFQGNSAPDKSGLPSDRFSAERTGGSVSTLTIQRTQQEDSAVYLCASSPFGSTNEKLFFGSGTQLSVL.

J is TRBJ1-2 and V is TRBV2, with TRBD1 identical over 9 bases. The CDR3 extends over 15 amino acids. CDR1 and CDR2 (germline): SNHLY, FYNNEI. V trimming: 5 bases; J trimming: 2 bases; junction bases outside the gene matches: 6. CDR3 loop: CASSYPGTGNYGYTF. CDR3 sequence (DNA): TGTGCCAGCAGTTACCCCGGGACAGGGAACTATGGCTACACCTTC.

This chain joins TRBV6-5 and TRBJ2-7, with 7 bases identical to TRBD1. The CDR3 covers 15 residues. CDR1 is MNHEY and CDR2 is SVGAGI in the germline V gene. V shed 0 bases, J shed 5 bases, and the junction held 7 bases outside the gene matches. The CDR3 sequence: CASSYSGQGVDEQYF. The CDR3 region has the DNA TGTGCCAGCAGTTACTCGGGGCAGGGGGTAGACGAGCAGTACTTC.

This rearrangement joins TRBV7-2 to TRBJ1-5; maybe TRBD1 (5 bases). Per germline, CDR1 SGHTA and CDR2 FQGNSA. The CDR3 length is 16 residues. V was pared by 0 bases and J by 0 bases, with 9 bases between. The CDR3 reads CASSLAGGISNQPQHF. The DNA of the CDR3 is TGTGCCAGCAGCTTAGCGGGGGGGATTAGCAATCAGCCCCAGCATTTT.

The chain joins TRBV12-5 to TRBJ2-5, with D perhaps TRBD1 or TRBD2 (5 bases each). Germline V CDR1 and CDR2: LGHNT, FRNRAP. CDR3 length: 18 residues. V was clipped by 1 base and J by 1 base, with 19 bases between them. CDR3 in amino acids: CASGLERQYPGTQETQYF. DNA for the CDR3: TGTGCTAGTGGTTTGGAACGGCAGTACCCCGGGACCCAAGAGACCCAGTACTTC.

CDR3: CASSPGTAYEQYF. CDR3 nucleotide sequence: TGTGCCAGCTCACCAGGGACAGCCTACGAGCAGTACTTC. The gene calls are TRBV18 and TRBJ2-7, with 7 nucleotides matching TRBD1. CDR1 is KGHSH, CDR2 LQKENI, per germline. The CDR3 runs to 13 residues. V gave up 2 bases and J gave up 2 bases; unmatched junction bases: 0.

This clone was seen many times. The J gene is TRBJ2-7, the V gene TRBV5-6; 8 bases line up with TRBD1. V dropped 5 bases and J dropped 0; count of bases not matched to a gene: 10. CDR1 is SGHDT and CDR2 is YYEEEE in the germline V gene. The CDR3 runs to 16 residues. Written as DNA, the CDR3 is TGTGCCAGCAGGGCGCTGACCGGGACAGGCTCCTACGAGCAGTACTTC. Its translation: CASRALTGTGSYEQYF.

V is TRBV28 and J is TRBJ2-3; D is perhaps TRBD1 (6 bases). Between the trimmed V and J ends, which lost 6 bases and 8 bases, there was a span of 12 bases. This CDR3 has 12 residues. Per the germline V gene, CDR1 is MDHEN and CDR2 is SYDVKM. Here the CDR3 DNA reads TGTGCCAGCAGCTTACTAGGGGGTACGCAGTATTTT. Translated: CASSLLGGTQYF.

The chain is built from TRBV7-2 and TRBJ1-3; TRBD1 is a possible D gene (6 bases). Germline-derived CDR1 and CDR2 are SGHTA and FQGNSA. V lost 0 bases to trimming and J lost 2 bases, with 14 bases between them. This CDR3 region has 17 residues. This CDR3 reads CASSLALVKGAGNTIYF. For the CDR3, the DNA is TGTGCCAGCAGCTTAGCTTTAGTCAAGGGGGCTGGAAACACCATATATTTT. Full variable domain (remainder filled in from reference TRBV7-2 and TRBJ1-3): GAGVSQSPSNKVTEKGKDVELRCDPISGHTALYWYRQSLGQGLEFLIYFQGNSAPDKSGLPSDRFSAERTGGSVSTLTIQRTQQEDSAVYLCASSLALVKGAGNTIYFGEGSWLTVV.

The V gene is TRBV5-1, the J gene TRBJ2-7; 10 positions match TRBD2. The ends lost 0 bases at V and 7 bases at J; junction bases unmatched: 13. Germline CDR1 reads SGHRS; CDR2 reads YFSETQ. The CDR3 has 17 amino acids. The CDR3 DNA follows: TGCGCCAGCAGCTTGGCCCCAGCGGGGGGGCCGGCTAGAGAGCAGTACTTC. It is translated as CASSLAPAGGPAREQYF.

The genes are TRBV5-1 and TRBJ1-6; 10 nucleotides line up with TRBD1. J lost 10 bases, V lost 0 bases, and 7 bases had no gene match. This CDR3 region has 16 residues. Germline V CDR1 and CDR2: SGHRS, YFSETQ. The CDR3 spells CASSLGDRTGGSPLHF. The CDR3 bases are TGCGCCAGCAGCTTGGGGGATCGGACAGGGGGATCACCCCTCCACTTT. The full variable domain, completed using reference TRBV5-1 and TRBJ1-6, is KAGVTQTPRYLIKTRGQQVTLSCSPISGHRSVSWYQQTPGQGLQFLFEYFSETQRNKGNFPGRFSGRQFSNSRSEMNVSTLELGDSALYLCASSLGDRTGGSPLHFGNGTRLTVT.

The V call is TRBV6-5, the J call TRBJ2-1, with D maybe TRBD1 (5 bases). The CDR3 totals 14 residues. Per the germline V gene, CDR1 is MNHEY and CDR2 is SVGAGI. CDR3 region: CATNLGASDNEQFF. As DNA, the CDR3 is TGTGCAACCAACCTAGGGGCCAGCGACAATGAGCAGTTCTTC.

The gene calls are TRBV10-3 and TRBJ2-7, with 12 bases aligning to TRBD2. Germline V gene data show CDR1 as ENHRY and CDR2 as SYGVKD. This CDR3 has 18 amino acids. V shed 2 bases and J 2 bases; nucleotides not matched to a gene: 10. As DNA, the CDR3 is TGTGCCATCAGTGAGGGGCGTCTAGCGGGGGGGCCAGCCTACGAGCAGTACTTC. It specifies CAISEGRLAGGPAYEQYF.

The V and J genes are TRBV7-2 and TRBJ1-1; D unresolved. Germline-derived CDR1 and CDR2 are SGHTA and FQGNSA. The CDR3 runs 16 residues. V was clipped by 2 bases and J by 3 bases, with 16 bases between them. The chain's CDR3 is CASSLPLPAADTEAFF. CDR3 nucleotides: TGTGCCAGCAGCTTACCGCTTCCGGCGGCGGACACTGAAGCTTTCTTT.

This chain links TRBV2 with TRBJ1-6, with 8 bases that match TRBD1. Losses at the gene ends were 2 bases for V and 2 bases for J; bases not matched to a gene: 5. The CDR3 covers 17 residues. CDR1 and CDR2 from the germline V gene are SNHLY and FYNNEI. The CDR3, as DNA: TGTGCCAGCAGTGAAAGTGCACAGGGGGCCTATAATTCACCCCTCCACTTT. It yields the protein CASSESAQGAYNSPLHF.

This chain uses TRBV25-1 with TRBJ1-2; D is ambiguous. CDR3 length: 13 residues. V dropped 1 base and J dropped 5 bases, with 8 bases sitting between them. The germline CDR1 and CDR2 sequences are MGHDK and SYGVNS. This CDR3 is CASSELGRYGYTF. The DNA of the CDR3 is TGTGCCAGCAGTGAATTAGGGAGGTATGGCTACACCTTC.

V and J are TRBV5-1 and TRBJ1-5; D not certain. The CDR3 extends over 14 amino acids. The V and J ends lost 4 bases and 3 bases respectively, with 11 bases between them. Germline V gene sequence: CDR1 SGHRS, CDR2 YFSETQ. The CDR3 loop is CASSLDGPNQPQHF. In DNA form, the CDR3 reads TGCGCCAGCAGCCTGGATGGCCCCAATCAGCCCCAGCATTTT. The variable domain in full, completed from reference TRBV5-1 and TRBJ1-5, reads KAGVTQTPRYLIKTRGQQVTLSCSPISGHRSVSWYQQTPGQGLQFLFEYFSETQRNKGNFPGRFSGRQFSNSRSEMNVSTLELGDSALYLCASSLDGPNQPQHFGDGTRLSIL.

V and J are TRBV12-5 and TRBJ2-1; D may match TRBD1 or TRBD2 (6 bases each). Germline V gives CDR1 LGHNT, CDR2 FRNRAP. Trimming removed 7 bases from V and 2 bases from J, with 12 bases in between. This CDR3 is 14 amino acids long. The CDR3 DNA reads TGTGCTAGTGTCGCGGGACAAGCCTACAATGAGCAGTTCTTC. Translated: CASVAGQAYNEQFF.

The gene calls are TRBV20-1 and TRBJ2-3; D uncertain. The CDR3 runs 10 residues. Trimming took off 5 bases at V and 2 bases at J, with 2 bases between the two ends. Germline V CDR1 and CDR2: DFQATT, SNEGSKA (reference sequence). The CDR3 DNA reads TGCAGTGCTTCCACAGATACGCAGTATTTT. This gives the protein CSASTDTQYF.

The chain has TRBV4-3 and TRBJ2-7, with unresolved D. The germline V gene encodes CDR1 LGHNA and CDR2 YSLEER. The CDR3 spans 15 residues. V gave up 0 bases and J gave up 0 bases, with 9 bases separating them. CDR3 in DNA: TGCGCCAGCAGCCAAGATGTGGACCCCTCCTACGAGCAGTACTTC. Protein product: CASSQDVDPSYEQYF.